What follows are 30 T cell receptor beta chains derived from one specimen sequenced in a study of T cell repertoires in cytomegalovirus infection. Each CDR3 protein is one row after TCRdb ran MiXCR on the reads. Found here are around 500,000 distinct CDR3 sequences, about 39% of them singletons; the top ten hold 35% to 50%. The antigens for these receptors are not known. The sequences come from cultured PBMCs, collected from culture after CMV antigen stimulation. Receptor source: a human donor in good health (CMV status not recorded). Some clones in this sample may be carry-over from other donors' samples.

The V and J genes are TRBV5-6 and TRBJ1-2; D not certain. Trimming removed 4 bases at V and 2 bases at J, with 15 bases between. The CDR3 extends over 15 amino acids. Per germline, CDR1 SGHDT and CDR2 YYEEEE. CDR3 residues: CASSPASMSNYGYTF. The CDR3 region has the DNA TGTGCCAGCAGCCCCGCCTCAATGTCCAACTATGGCTACACCTTC.

The rearrangement uses TRBV5-1 and TRBJ1-4; 8 bases map to TRBD1. This CDR3 has 16 amino acids. CDR1 is SGHRS, CDR2 YFSETQ, per germline. V trimming: 1 base; J trimming: 3 bases; junction bases outside the gene matches: 5. In DNA form, the CDR3 reads TGCGCCAGCAGCTTGAGACAGGGGTCATCTAATGAAAAACTGTTTTTT. Its translation is CASSLRQGSSNEKLFF.

This clonotype was seen only a few times. The chain couples TRBV4-1 to TRBJ1-1; D call uncertain. Looked up from germline, CDR1 is MGHRA and CDR2 is YSYEKL. The length of the CDR3 is 14 residues. The V and J ends lost 6 bases and 0 bases respectively, with 11 bases between them. CDR3 protein: CASSREGLNTEAFF. CDR3 in DNA: TGCGCCAGCAGTCGGGAGGGATTGAACACTGAAGCTTTCTTT.

This clonotype has a count of ten or more. This rearrangement joins TRBV7-2 to TRBJ2-3; no definite D call. CDR3 length: 15 residues. Looked up from germline, CDR1 is SGHTA and CDR2 is FQGNSA. With 5 bases removed from V and 1 base from J, the gap between germline ends came to 13 bases. The CDR3 sequence: CASSPSAVRTDTQYF. The CDR3 DNA is TGTGCCAGCAGCCCCTCCGCGGTCCGCACAGATACGCAGTATTTT. Using reference TRBV7-2 and TRBJ2-3 for the parts outside the CDR3, the full variable domain is GAGVSQSPSNKVTEKGKDVELRCDPISGHTALYWYRQSLGQGLEFLIYFQGNSAPDKSGLPSDRFSAERTGGSVSTLTIQRTQQEDSAVYLCASSPSAVRTDTQYFGPGTRLTVL.

This clonotype was seen a handful of times. Written as DNA, the CDR3 is TGCAGTGCTAGGGGACCTCGGGGGCAGAGTATCACAGATACGCAGTATTTT. Residues: CSARGPRGQSITDTQYF. The V gene is TRBV20-1, the J gene TRBJ2-3, with D perhaps TRBD1 or TRBD2 (6 bases each). CDR1 DFQATT and CDR2 SNEGSKA come from the germline V gene (reference sequence). CDR3 length equals 17 residues. The germline V and J ends were trimmed by 3 bases and 2 bases, with 21 bases remaining between them.

Remarks on this clonotype: A much larger clonotype is one base distant, so this may be a read error. The J gene is TRBJ2-1, the V gene TRBV11-2, with D hard to call. Germline lookup yields CDR1 SGHAT and CDR2 FQNNGV. Trimming removed 5 bases from V and 8 bases from J, with 19 bases in between. The CDR3 runs to 15 residues. For the CDR3, the DNA is TGTGCCAGCAGCCACATCGCCGGATTTGTGTATGAGCAGTTCTTC. Translation: CASSHIAGFVYEQFF.

This clonotype was seen more than once but under ten times. CDR3 bases: TGCGCCAGCAGCTTGGTTCCAGCTTTCCAAGAGACCCAGTACTTC. Its translation: CASSLVPAFQETQYF. The chain employs TRBV5-1 and TRBJ2-5; D is uncertain. Germline V gene lookup returns CDR1 SGHRS and CDR2 YFSETQ. This CDR3 comprises 15 residues. The V and J ends lost 0 bases and 1 base respectively, with 10 bases between them.

There are a few counts of this clonotype. The rearrangement joins TRBV5-4 to TRBJ2-5, with 12 bases lining up with TRBD2. With 4 bases clipped from V and 2 bases from J, the junction kept 3 bases outside the gene matches. The CDR3 is 15 amino acids. From germline, CDR1 is SGHNT and CDR2 YYREEE (reference sequence). CDR3 in DNA: TGTGCCAGCAGCCTCGGACTAGCGGGACAAGAGACCCAGTACTTC. It is translated as CASSLGLAGQETQYF.

This clonotype was observed a handful of times. The rearrangement links TRBV29-1 to TRBJ2-3; 11 positions agree with TRBD2. V dropped 4 bases and J dropped 4; count of bases not matched to a gene: 10. The CDR3 has 16 residues. The V gene's germline CDR1 is SQVTM and CDR2 ANQGSEA. CDR3 DNA sequence: TGCAGCGTTGCAGGAGGACTAGCGGGTAACCCAGATACGCAGTATTTT. This encodes CSVAGGLAGNPDTQYF.

The V call is TRBV5-4, the J call TRBJ1-6; D uncertain. The CDR3 covers 12 residues. CDR1 and CDR2 from the germline V gene are SGHNT and YYREEE (reference sequence). V lost 6 bases and J lost 7, with 8 bases in between. The CDR3 loop reads CASTSRNSPLHF. In DNA, the CDR3 is TGTGCCAGCACCTCACGCAATTCACCCCTCCACTTT.

The rearrangement links TRBV6-1 to TRBJ2-3; 9 nucleotides match TRBD2. Germline CDR1 is MNHNS and CDR2 is SASEGT. Germline trimming cut 0 bases from V and 2 bases from J; bases unmatched to any gene: 9. The CDR3 loop spans 18 amino acids. The DNA of the CDR3 is TGTGCCAGCAGTGAAGCGAGGGGCGGGGGGGGCACCACAGATACGCAGTATTTT. Translated, it gives CASSEARGGGGTTDTQYF.

The chain recombines TRBV19 with TRBJ2-7; the D gene is possibly TRBD2 (5 bases). This CDR3 contains 12 residues. Trimming took 11 bases from V and 3 from J, leaving 14 bases between them. Per germline, CDR1 LNHDA and CDR2 SQIVND (reference sequence). The CDR3, as DNA: TGTGCCCCCCAGAGGGAATTCTACGAGCAGTACTTC. The encoded protein is CAPQREFYEQYF. Full variable domain (outside the CDR3, taken from reference TRBV19 and TRBJ2-7): DGGITQSPKYLFRKEGQNVTLSCEQNLNHDAMYWYRQDPGQGLRLIYYSQIVNDFQKGDIAEGYSVSREKKESFPLTVTSAQKNPTAFYLCAPQREFYEQYFGPGTRLTVT.

The chain combines TRBV7-2 with TRBJ1-6, with D uncertain. Germline V lookup: CDR1 SGHTA, CDR2 FQGNSA. The CDR3 loop spans 14 amino acids. The V end was cut by 5 bases, the J end by 13 bases, with 18 bases between. The CDR3 loop reads CASSLQTGGFPLHF. In DNA, the CDR3 is TGTGCCAGCAGCCTCCAGACGGGAGGATTCCCCCTCCACTTT.

The chain has TRBV12-3 or TRBV12-4 and TRBJ2-3, with 9 bases aligning to TRBD2. The CDR3 length is 16 residues. V shed 6 bases, J shed 3 bases, and the junction held 10 bases outside the gene matches. In DNA form, the CDR3 reads TGTGCCAGCAGCCCTCTGCGGGGGGGACAAACAGATACGCAGTATTTT. Amino acids: CASSPLRGGQTDTQYF.

This clonotype occurred once. The chain joins TRBV6-1 to TRBJ2-5; TRBD1 matches at 9 bases. The V and J ends lost 4 bases and 5 bases, in that order; junction bases with no gene match: 8. In germline, CDR1 is MNHNS, CDR2 SASEGT. The length of the CDR3 is 15 residues. CDR3 sequence: CASSGEQGAGETQYF. CDR3 sequence (DNA): TGTGCCAGCAGTGGAGAACAGGGGGCAGGGGAGACCCAGTACTTC.

The genes are TRBV27 and TRBJ2-4; unclear D gene. The V end lost 8 bases, the J end lost 3 bases, and 5 bases lay between the germline ends. The CDR3 has 11 amino acids. The germline gives CDR1 MNHEY, CDR2 SMNVEV (reference sequence). CDR3 region: CASGYKNIQYF. For the CDR3, the DNA is TGTGCCAGCGGGTACAAAAACATTCAGTACTTC.

This clonotype occurred a few times. The chain carries TRBV11-2 and TRBJ2-3, with 12 bases matching TRBD1. CDR1 and CDR2 (germline): SGHAT, FQNNGV. The CDR3 is 17 residues long. V lost 6 bases, J lost 6 bases, and 13 bases stayed unmatched. The CDR3 region is CASSSHTGTGGADTQYF. Written as DNA, the CDR3 is TGTGCCAGCAGTTCTCATACCGGGACAGGGGGCGCGGATACGCAGTATTTT.

The rearrangement links TRBV10-3 to TRBJ1-5; D remains ambiguous. V shed 2 bases and J shed 2 bases, with 13 bases lying between them. This CDR3 region has 16 residues. CDR1 is ENHRY, CDR2 SYGVKD, per germline. The CDR3 spells CAISEVGPLGNQPQHF. CDR3 in DNA: TGTGCCATCAGTGAGGTTGGACCCCTGGGCAATCAGCCCCAGCATTTT.

Details on this clonotype: Lacking the conserved final phenylalanine or tryptophan, this CDR3 likely reflects a read error. The genes are TRBV5-4 and TRBJ2-5, with TRBD2 identical over 7 bases. The CDR3 consists of 17 residues. Germline lookup yields CDR1 SGHNT and CDR2 YYREEE (reference sequence). V shed 4 bases and J 0 bases; nucleotides not matched to a gene: 12. CDR3 nucleotides: TGTGCCAGCAGCGCCCGGACTAGTCGCTTGTACCAAGAGACCCAGTACTCC. Its translation is CASSARTSRLYQETQYS.

The rearrangement uses TRBV12-3 or TRBV12-4 and TRBJ2-6; TRBD1 is a possible D gene (6 bases). Trimming took 8 bases from V and 0 from J, leaving 11 bases between them. The CDR3 spans 15 residues. CDR3 nucleotide sequence: TGTGCCAGCTCAACAGGGTTCTCTGGGGCCAACGTCCTGACTTTC. Residues: CASSTGFSGANVLTF.

The chain combines TRBV12-3 or TRBV12-4 with TRBJ1-5; the D gene is possibly TRBD1 (6 bases). CDR3 length equals 13 residues. Deletions cut 7 bases from V and 6 bases from J, with 13 bases between. The CDR3 coding sequence is TGTGCCAGCACGGGTGGGGGCGGTCAGCCCCAGCATTTT. Encoded protein: CASTGGGGQPQHF.

This chain joins TRBV20-1 and TRBJ2-1; TRBD1 matches 8 bases. CDR1 and CDR2 (germline): DFQATT, SNEGSKA (reference sequence). The CDR3 runs 14 residues. V shed 5 bases and J 3 bases; nucleotides not matched to a gene: 6. CDR3 sequence (DNA): TGCAGTGCTGCCGGGACAGGAATCTACAATGAGCAGTTCTTC. This gives the protein CSAAGTGIYNEQFF.

The rearrangement uses TRBV3-1 and TRBJ2-5; 10 nucleotides line up with TRBD1. V lost 4 bases and J lost 9; bases outside the gene matches: 8. Germline V gene data show CDR1 as LGHDT and CDR2 as YNNKEL (reference sequence). The CDR3 has 14 residues. The DNA for the CDR3 is TGTGCCAGCAGCCTTGGGACAGGGGATTCGCCCCAGTACTTC. Its protein product is CASSLGTGDSPQYF.

V is TRBV6-6 and J is TRBJ1-1; perhaps TRBD1 as D (5 bases). CDR1 and CDR2 (germline): MNHNY, SVGAGI (reference sequence). There are 14 residues in the CDR3. With 5 bases removed from V and 0 bases from J, the gap between germline ends came to 10 bases. The CDR3 loop reads CASSAGGVNTEAFF. The DNA for the CDR3 is TGTGCCAGCAGTGCCGGGGGAGTGAACACTGAAGCTTTCTTT.

This CDR3 is CASSSNSYTYNEQFF. Here the CDR3 DNA reads TGTGCCAGCAGCTCGAATTCGTACACCTACAATGAGCAGTTCTTC. The chain couples TRBV7-2 to TRBJ2-1; D gene unclear. V was pared by 4 bases and J by 2 bases, with 12 bases between. The germline gives CDR1 SGHTA, CDR2 FQGNSA. The CDR3 has 15 amino acids.

This clonotype has ten or more counts. This chain joins TRBV7-2 and TRBJ1-2; TRBD1 is a possible D gene (5 bases). The germline V gene has CDR1 SGHTA and CDR2 FQGNSA. This CDR3 is built from 16 residues. Trimming removed 1 base at V and 0 bases at J, with 12 bases between. CDR3 residues: CASSLVGGPANYGYTF. The CDR3 DNA is TGTGCCAGCAGCTTAGTCGGGGGACCAGCTAACTATGGCTACACCTTC.

This clonotype was seen a handful of times. J is TRBJ2-1 and V is TRBV12-3 or TRBV12-4, with D possibly being TRBD1 (6 bases). V lost 6 bases to trimming and J lost 3 bases, with 12 bases between them. The CDR3 has 14 residues. CDR3 loop: CASRPGTNYNEQFF. CDR3 in DNA: TGTGCCAGCAGGCCCGGGACAAACTACAATGAGCAGTTCTTC.

This clonotype was observed a few times. The V gene is TRBV12-3 or TRBV12-4, the J gene TRBJ1-1; possible D gene TRBD1, 5 bases. CDR3 length equals 15 residues. V dropped 4 bases and J dropped 6 bases, with 18 bases sitting between them. CDR3 amino acids: CASSSLPPGGSEAFF. For the CDR3, the DNA is TGTGCCAGCAGTTCCCTCCCCCCCGGGGGATCTGAAGCTTTCTTT.

This sequence joins TRBV28 and TRBJ2-7, with TRBD2 matching 8 bases. Trimming removed 3 bases from V and 0 bases from J; junction bases left unmatched: 10. Germline loops: CDR1 MDHEN, CDR2 SYDVKM. The CDR3 spans 17 residues. CDR3 coding DNA: TGTGCCAGCAGTTTTGCAGCGGGGGCCTTTAGCTCCTACGAGCAGTACTTC. The encoded protein is CASSFAAGAFSSYEQYF.

The chain links TRBV25-1 to TRBJ1-2; 10 positions agree with TRBD1. This CDR3 is 16 amino acids long. Germline V CDR1 and CDR2: MGHDK, SYGVNS. V shed 4 bases, J shed 2 bases, and the junction held 7 bases outside the gene matches. CDR3: CASSGSRQGANYGYTF. The CDR3 region has the DNA TGTGCCAGCAGTGGATCAAGACAGGGGGCAAACTATGGCTACACCTTC.